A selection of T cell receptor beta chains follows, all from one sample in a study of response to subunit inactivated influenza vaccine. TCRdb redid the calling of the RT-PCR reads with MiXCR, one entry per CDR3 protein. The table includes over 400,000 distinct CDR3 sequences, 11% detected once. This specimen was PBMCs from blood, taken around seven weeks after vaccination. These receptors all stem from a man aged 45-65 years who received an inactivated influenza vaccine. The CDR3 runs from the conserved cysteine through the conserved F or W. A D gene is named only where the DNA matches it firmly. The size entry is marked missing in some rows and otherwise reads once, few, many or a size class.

cdr3_aa: CSASPSGQAVSYGYTF; cdr3_nt: TGCAGTGCTAGCCCGTCGGGACAGGCAGTCTCCTATGGCTACACCTTC; clone_size: .; v_call: TRBV20-1; d_call: TRBD1; j_call: TRBJ1-2
cdr3_aa: CASSQSRGEKETQYF; cdr3_nt: TGTGCCAGCAGCCAAAGCCGGGGAGAAAAAGAGACCCAGTACTTC; clone_size: .; v_call: TRBV7-2; d_call: .; j_call: TRBJ2-5
cdr3_aa: CASRDYRDTQYF; cdr3_nt: TGTGCCAGCAGAGACTACAGGGATACGCAGTATTTT; clone_size: .; v_call: TRBV6-2/TRBV6-3; d_call: .; j_call: TRBJ2-3
cdr3_aa: CASSDPGLAEAFF; cdr3_nt: TGTGCCAGCAGTGATCCGGGGCTGGCTGAAGCTTTCTTT; clone_size: .; v_call: TRBV2; d_call: .; j_call: TRBJ1-1
cdr3_aa: CSARVMAGGVSYEQYF; cdr3_nt: TGCAGTGCCAGGGTCATGGCGGGAGGCGTATCCTACGAGCAGTACTTC; clone_size: .; v_call: TRBV20-1; d_call: TRBD2; j_call: TRBJ2-7
cdr3_aa: CASSHKTRVSYEQYF; cdr3_nt: TGTGCCAGCAGTCACAAAACCAGGGTTTCCTACGAGCAGTACTTC; clone_size: many; v_call: TRBV12-3/TRBV12-4; d_call: .; j_call: TRBJ2-7
cdr3_aa: CASSGLWGQGKENYGYTF; cdr3_nt: TGTGCCAGCAGTGGACTATGGGGACAGGGGAAAGAAAACTATGGCTACACCTTC; clone_size: .; v_call: TRBV25-1; d_call: TRBD1; j_call: TRBJ1-2
cdr3_aa: CASRTSGYSYEQYF; cdr3_nt: TGTGCCAGCAGGACTAGCGGCTACTCCTACGAGCAGTACTTC; clone_size: .; v_call: TRBV12-3/TRBV12-4; d_call: TRBD2; j_call: TRBJ2-7
cdr3_aa: CSAGRNRVATNF; cdr3_nt: TGCAGTGCTGGACGCAACAGGGTGGCCACCAATTTT; clone_size: .; v_call: TRBV20-1; d_call: .; j_call: TRBJ1-4
cdr3_aa: CASSPPNRGNTEAFF; cdr3_nt: TGTGCCAGCAGCCCACCAAACAGGGGGAACACTGAAGCTTTCTTT; clone_size: .; v_call: TRBV7-9; d_call: TRBD1; j_call: TRBJ1-1
cdr3_aa: CSAPGRGGSETQYF; cdr3_nt: TGCAGTGCTCCAGGAAGAGGGGGTTCAGAGACCCAGTACTTC; clone_size: many; v_call: TRBV20-1; d_call: .; j_call: TRBJ2-5
cdr3_aa: CASRLIAGGRETQYF; cdr3_nt: TGTGCCAGCAGACTTATAGCGGGGGGGAGGGAGACCCAGTACTTC; clone_size: few; v_call: TRBV6-1; d_call: TRBD2; j_call: TRBJ2-5
cdr3_aa: CASSHGRGGALGETQYF; cdr3_nt: TGCGCCAGCAGCCACGGGCGCGGCGGGGCCCTAGGAGAGACCCAGTACTTC; clone_size: few; v_call: TRBV5-1; d_call: .; j_call: TRBJ2-5
cdr3_aa: CAISEDGQTYEQYF; cdr3_nt: TGTGCCATCAGTGAGGATGGTCAGACCTACGAGCAGTACTTC; clone_size: many; v_call: TRBV10-3; d_call: .; j_call: TRBJ2-7
cdr3_aa: CASSSSGASYNEQFF; cdr3_nt: TGTGCCAGCAGTTCTTCAGGGGCTTCCTACAATGAGCAGTTCTTC; clone_size: .; v_call: TRBV6-2/TRBV6-3; d_call: .; j_call: TRBJ2-1
cdr3_aa: CSARDIDQPQHF; cdr3_nt: TGCAGTGCTAGGGACATTGATCAGCCCCAGCATTTT; clone_size: many; v_call: TRBV20-1; d_call: .; j_call: TRBJ1-5
cdr3_aa: CASGDREFPYNEQFF; cdr3_nt: TGTGCCAGTGGGGACAGGGAGTTCCCCTACAATGAGCAGTTCTTC; clone_size: few; v_call: TRBV19; d_call: TRBD1; j_call: TRBJ2-1